The rows below give T cell receptor beta chains drawn from one sample of a study of T cells in Graves' hyperthyroidism and ophthalmopathy. Each CDR3 protein gets one entry after TCRdb re-called the multiplex PCR reads with MiXCR. The sample carries hundreds of thousands of distinct CDR3 sequences, roughly 40% recorded once. Source material: blood. All receptors come from a man between 18 and 35 years old with Graves' hyperthyroidism. Both conserved end residues are part of each CDR3. D genes are given only for firm matches. Part of the rows lack a size; the others show once, few, many or a class for expanded clones.

few,NA,TRBJ2-7,TRBV19,TGTGCCAGTAGCTCTCTAAGGGGGATCGAGCGCGAGCAGTACTTC,CASSSLRGIEREQYF
NA,NA,TRBJ1-1,TRBV2,TGTGCCAGCAGGACACAGGGTTGGGAGACTGAAGCTTTCTTT,CASRTQGWETEAFF
NA,NA,TRBJ2-2,TRBV7-9,TGTGCCAGCAGCTTAGAGGGGACGAGCGGGGAGCTGTTTTTT,CASSLEGTSGELFF
many,TRBD1,TRBJ1-6,TRBV7-9,TGTGCCAGCAGCTTATCCGGGACAGGGGGATCACCCCTCCACTTT,CASSLSGTGGSPLHF
NA,TRBD1,TRBJ1-2,TRBV4-1,TGCGCCAGCAGCCAAGAAATGGGACAGGCGAACTATGGCTACACCTTC,CASSQEMGQANYGYTF
once,NA,TRBJ1-3,TRBV29-1,TGCAGCGTTGACCCGGTGGAGGGGAGCTCTGGAAACACCATATATTTT,CSVDPVEGSSGNTIYF
many,NA,TRBJ2-2,TRBV10-3,TGTGCCATCAAAGAGGAGAACACCGGGGAGCTGTTTTTT,CAIKEENTGELFF
few,TRBD1,TRBJ1-1,TRBV12-3/TRBV12-4,TGTGCCAGCAGCGCCGGGACAGGTAATGAAGCTTTCTTT,CASSAGTGNEAFF
many,NA,TRBJ1-1,TRBV19,TGTGCCAGTAGTATAGGGACACCTCGTTACACTGAAGCTTTCTTT,CASSIGTPRYTEAFF
NA,TRBD1,TRBJ1-4,TRBV7-2,TGTGCCAGCAGCGTCGCAGGGGCAGGGGGCGGGAATGAAAAACTGTTTTTT,CASSVAGAGGGNEKLFF
NA,NA,TRBJ1-6,TRBV7-9,TGTGCCAGCAGCTTATCTCGAAGTGGATCACCCCTCCACTTT,CASSLSRSGSPLHF
few,TRBD1,TRBJ1-1,TRBV9,TGTGCCAGCAGCTTAGGGGCCGACAGGGGTAACACTGAAGCTTTCTTT,CASSLGADRGNTEAFF
NA,NA,TRBJ2-2,TRBV7-9,TGTGCCAGCACCGATGTTGGGGCCACCGGGGAGCTGTTTTTT,CASTDVGATGELFF
few,NA,TRBJ1-1,TRBV10-3,TGTGCCAGCAGCTCTCCGAGTAGGATGAACACTGAAGCTTTCTTT,CASSSPSRMNTEAFF
NA,NA,TRBJ1-4,TRBV6-1,TGTGCCAGCAGCACAGAAACTTCAACTAATGAAAAACTGTTTTTT,CASSTETSTNEKLFF
many,NA,TRBJ2-7,TRBV10-3,TGTGCGGTCCGGGGGATCGGGGCCTACGAGCAGTACTTC,CAVRGIGAYEQYF
many,NA,TRBJ1-4,TRBV29-1,TGCAGCGTTGACAGGGGCGCGGGTGAAAAACTGTTTTTT,CSVDRGAGEKLFF
many,NA,TRBJ2-5,TRBV2,TGTGCCAGCACGCCGGAGTACCAAGAGACCCAGTACTTC,CASTPEYQETQYF
NA,NA,TRBJ1-2,TRBV6-5,TGTGCCAGCAGTTACCGGGGAGGCCACTATGGCTACACCTTC,CASSYRGGHYGYTF
NA,TRBD2,TRBJ2-5,TRBV5-4,TGTGCCAGCAGCCCCCGGCGGGGGCAAGAGACCCAGTACTTC,CASSPRRGQETQYF
NA,NA,TRBJ1-6,TRBV2,TGTGCCAGCTCAGAGGGGTGGTATCCGGATAGCTCCTATAATTCACCCCTCCACTTT,CASSEGWYPDSSYNSPLHF
NA,NA,TRBJ1-1,TRBV10-3,TGTGCCATCAGTGACCGGGCAGCTCTAAACACTGAAGCTTTCTTT,CAISDRAALNTEAFF